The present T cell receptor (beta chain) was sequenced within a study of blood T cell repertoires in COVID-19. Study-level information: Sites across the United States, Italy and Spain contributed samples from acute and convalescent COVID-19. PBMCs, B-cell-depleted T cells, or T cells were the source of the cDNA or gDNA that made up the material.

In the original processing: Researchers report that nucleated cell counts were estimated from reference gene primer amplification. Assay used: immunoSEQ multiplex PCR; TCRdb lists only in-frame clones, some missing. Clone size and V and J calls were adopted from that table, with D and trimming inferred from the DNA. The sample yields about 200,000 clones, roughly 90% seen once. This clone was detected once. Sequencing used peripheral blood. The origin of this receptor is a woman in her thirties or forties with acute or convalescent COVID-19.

CDR3 DNA sequence: TGTGCCAGCAGTTACTTTGGAGTTGGGAGCAATCAGCCCCAGCATTTT. Translation gives CASSYFGVGSNQPQHF. This chain connects TRBV6-2 or TRBV6-3 to TRBJ1-5, with unresolved D. Germline CDR1 reads MNHEY; CDR2 reads SVGEGT. V dropped 1 base and J dropped 1 base, with 11 bases sitting between them. This CDR3 has 16 amino acids.